Each of the 2 T cell receptor beta chains below was sequenced from the same sample in a study of beta chain features in type 1 diabetes. No cognate antigen is known for these TCRs. Overall study results and limits: Moderate but significant shortening of TCRB CDR3s was recorded in all four CD4+ subsets from Type 1 diabetes patients.

Expressed TCRB transcripts were sequenced after all isolated RNA was converted to cDNA. The method was immunoSEQ multiplex PCR; TCRdb's version includes in-frame clones alone and lacks a portion of them. Among 350,000 to 450,000 clones listed, roughly 12% were seen once. Sequenced input: naive CD4+ T cells from blood. The receptor source for this set is a woman aged 18-30 years with type 1 diabetes.

In this sample, this clone turned up a few times. This chain connects TRBV5-4 to TRBJ2-7, with 7 bases lining up with TRBD1. The trim removed 4 bases at V and 6 bases at J, leaving 10 bases unmatched. Germline CDR1 SGHNT, CDR2 YYREEE (reference sequence). CDR3 length: 14 residues. The DNA for the CDR3 is TGTGCCAGCAGCATGCAGGGGGTCCCTCTCGAGCAGTACTTC. As protein: CASSMQGVPLEQYF. Variable domain in full (rest from reference TRBV5-4 and TRBJ2-7): ETGVTQSPTHLIKTRGQQVTLRCSSQSGHNTVSWYQQALGQGPQFIFQYYREEENGRGNFPPRFSGLQFPNYSSELNVNALELDDSALYLCASSMQGVPLEQYFGPGTRLTVT.

Notes on this clone: Other DNA sequences in the sample encode the same CDR3. V is TRBV6-6 and J is TRBJ1-5; D call uncertain. V shed 5 bases and J shed 3 bases, with 8 bases lying between them. This CDR3 is 13 amino acids long. Germline CDR1 reads MNHNY; CDR2 reads SVGAGI (reference sequence). CDR3 residues: CASSPRSNQPQHF. DNA for the CDR3: TGTGCCAGCAGTCCGAGGTCCAATCAGCCCCAGCATTTT.